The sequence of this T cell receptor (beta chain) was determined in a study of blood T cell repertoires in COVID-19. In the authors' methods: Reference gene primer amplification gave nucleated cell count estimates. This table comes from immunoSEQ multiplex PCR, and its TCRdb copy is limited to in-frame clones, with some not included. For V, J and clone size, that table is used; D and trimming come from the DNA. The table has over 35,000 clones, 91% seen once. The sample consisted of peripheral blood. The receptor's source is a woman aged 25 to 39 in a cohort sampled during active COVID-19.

Here the CDR3 reads CASSQDLWRTGELFF. Written as DNA, the CDR3 is TGCGCCAGCAGCCAAGATTTGTGGAGGACCGGGGAGCTGTTTTTT. The chain links TRBV4-3 to TRBJ2-2; possible D gene TRBD2, 5 bases. V was trimmed by 0 bases and J by 5 bases, leaving 10 bases between them. Germline assignment: CDR1 LGHNA and CDR2 YSLEER. The CDR3 has 15 residues.